The 29 T cell receptor beta chains reported below all come from one sample, sequenced in a study of blood T cell repertoires in COVID-19. Method: immunoSEQ multiplex PCR; TCRdb's copy keeps in-frame clones and lacks some. This table holds 250,000 to 300,000 clones, around 80% found once. Source material: peripheral blood. The origin of the receptors is a man in his 60s with acute or convalescent COVID-19.

The chain employs TRBV28 and TRBJ2-7, with a weak D call TRBD1 (6 bases). CDR1 and CDR2 (germline): MDHEN, SYDVKM. This CDR3 has 14 residues. Trimming left V 1 base short and J 4 bases short, with 11 bases between. CDR3 region: CASSLSAGAYEQYF. CDR3 coding DNA: TGTGCCAGCAGTTTATCGGCAGGGGCATACGAGCAGTACTTC.

The rearrangement joins TRBV19 to TRBJ2-2; 7 positions match TRBD1. This CDR3 has 15 amino acids. V lost 3 bases to trimming and J lost 7 bases; unmatched junction nucleotides: 8. Germline assignment: CDR1 LNHDA and CDR2 SQIVND (reference sequence). This CDR3 is CASSMKGANDGELFF. CDR3 nucleotides: TGTGCCAGTAGTATGAAGGGGGCTAACGACGGGGAGCTGTTTTTT. Based on the CDR3 plus reference TRBV19 and TRBJ2-2, the full variable domain is DGGITQSPKYLFRKEGQNVTLSCEQNLNHDAMYWYRQDPGQGLRLIYYSQIVNDFQKGDIAEGYSVSREKKESFPLTVTSAQKNPTAFYLCASSMKGANDGELFFGEGSRLTVL.

This sequence joins TRBV2 and TRBJ2-4; no reliable D call. Germline lookup yields CDR1 SNHLY and CDR2 FYNNEI. The CDR3 loop spans 14 amino acids. V lost 7 bases to trimming and J lost 0 bases, with 10 bases between them. The CDR3 nucleotides read TGTGCCAGCAAAAATCCATTAGCCAAAAACATTCAGTACTTC. This sequence encodes CASKNPLAKNIQYF.

This chain uses TRBV9 with TRBJ1-2; 9 nucleotides align to TRBD1. The germline gives CDR1 SGDLS, CDR2 YYNGEE. This CDR3 is built from 16 residues. The V gene end was trimmed by 3 bases and the J gene end by 5 bases; junction bases not matched to a gene: 11. The CDR3 loop reads CASSAASGQGFYGYTF. The CDR3 bases are TGTGCCAGCAGCGCCGCCTCGGGACAGGGCTTTTATGGCTACACCTTC.

V usage is TRBV11-3 and J usage is TRBJ2-3; perhaps TRBD1 as D (5 bases). CDR3 length equals 13 residues. V lost 0 bases to trimming and J lost 15 bases, with 16 bases between them. Looked up from germline, CDR1 is SGHNT and CDR2 is YENEEA. CDR3 in DNA: TGTGCCAGCAGCTTAGACACGTCAGGGCAGCCATATTTT. Translated, it gives CASSLDTSGQPYF.

The chain couples TRBV3-1 (or the pseudogene TRBV3-2) to TRBJ2-7; D gene unclear. The CDR3 runs to 12 residues. The germline CDR1 and CDR2 sequences are LGHDT and YNNKEL (reference sequence). Between the trimmed V and J ends, which lost 1 base and 5 bases, there was a span of 6 bases. CDR3 bases: TGTGCCAGCAGCCAAGTGACTCACGAGCAGTACTTC. Encoded protein: CASSQVTHEQYF.

The J gene is TRBJ2-1, the V gene TRBV6-2 or TRBV6-3; possibly TRBD2 for D (6 bases). The V end was cut by 5 bases, the J end by 1 base, with 12 bases between. Germline V lookup: CDR1 MNHEY, CDR2 SVGEGT. CDR3 size: 15 residues. The CDR3 region is CASSKTSPSYNEQFF. DNA for the CDR3: TGTGCCAGCAGTAAGACTAGTCCATCCTACAATGAGCAGTTCTTC.

The chain links TRBV9 to TRBJ2-7, with D unresolved. Germline values: CDR1 SGDLS, CDR2 YYNGEE. With 4 bases removed from V and 5 bases from J, the gap between germline ends came to 19 bases. This CDR3 is 15 amino acids long. The CDR3 coding sequence is TGTGCCAGCAGCCCTCAGGCTCTGTCCTGGAACGAGCAGTACTTC. As protein: CASSPQALSWNEQYF.

This clone has just a few counts. This rearrangement joins TRBV5-1 to TRBJ2-2; TRBD2 matches at 7 bases. The germline CDR1 and CDR2 sequences are SGHRS and YFSETQ. CDR3 length: 17 residues. Unmatched junction bases numbered 5, after V lost 0 bases and J lost 0 bases. In nucleotides, the CDR3 is TGCGCCAGCAGCTTGGGGCCTAGCGGTGCGAACACCGGGGAGCTGTTTTTT. It specifies CASSLGPSGANTGELFF. Full variable domain (rest looked up from reference TRBV5-1 and TRBJ2-2): KAGVTQTPRYLIKTRGQQVTLSCSPISGHRSVSWYQQTPGQGLQFLFEYFSETQRNKGNFPGRFSGRQFSNSRSEMNVSTLELGDSALYLCASSLGPSGANTGELFFGEGSRLTVL.

The chain uses TRBV9 and TRBJ1-2, with 7 bases matching TRBD1. J lost 4 bases, V lost 5 bases, and 8 bases had no gene match. This CDR3 comprises 14 residues. From germline, CDR1 is SGDLS and CDR2 YYNGEE. The CDR3 nucleotides read TGTGCCAGCAGGGCAGGGGGAATTGGCTATGGCTACACCTTC. Protein: CASRAGGIGYGYTF.

This rearrangement joins TRBV9 to TRBJ1-6; D possibly corresponds to TRBD1 (6 bases). Germline V gene data show CDR1 as SGDLS and CDR2 as YYNGEE. CDR3 length: 15 amino acids. V was clipped by 4 bases and J by 3 bases, with 11 bases between them. In DNA form, the CDR3 reads TGTGCCAGCAGCCCCGGACAGAGCTATAATTCACCCCTCCACTTT. Translation gives CASSPGQSYNSPLHF.

The rearrangement joins TRBV5-6 to TRBJ2-7; 10 positions agree with TRBD1. CDR3 length equals 17 residues. Germline assignment: CDR1 SGHDT and CDR2 YYEEEE. Trimming took 1 base from V and 0 from J; bases not matched to a gene: 7. DNA for the CDR3: TGTGCCAGCAGCTTGCGGACAGGGGGTCCCCTCTCCTACGAGCAGTACTTC. It translates to CASSLRTGGPLSYEQYF.

The chain couples TRBV7-8 to TRBJ2-2; D is possibly TRBD2 (5 bases). In germline, CDR1 is SGHVS, CDR2 FQNEAQ. The CDR3 length is 18 residues. The V end was cut by 1 base, the J end by 4 bases, with 19 bases between. For the CDR3, the DNA is TGTGCCAGCAGCTTAGGGCGTGTGATGAACCGGGGCACCGGGGAGCTGTTTTTT. Its protein product is CASSLGRVMNRGTGELFF.

This clone was seen a handful of times. This chain joins TRBV19 and TRBJ2-5; D is uncertain. This CDR3 region has 11 residues. Trimming pared 3 bases from V and 5 bases from J, leaving 4 bases between. Germline CDR1 and CDR2: LNHDA and SQIVND (reference sequence). In DNA, the CDR3 is TGTGCCAGTAGTATGTATGAGACCCAGTACTTC. As protein: CASSMYETQYF.

The V call is TRBV28, the J call TRBJ2-2; 9 nucleotides match TRBD1. The CDR3 runs to 13 residues. The V segment lost 8 bases and the J segment 4 bases; nucleotides outside the gene matches: 2. Germline V gene sequence: CDR1 MDHEN, CDR2 SYDVKM. Here the CDR3 reads CASVDRGTGELFF. CDR3 bases: TGTGCCAGCGTGGACAGGGGCACCGGGGAGCTGTTTTTT.

This clone has only a few counts. This rearrangement joins TRBV5-1 to TRBJ1-4; weak D call: TRBD1 (6 bases). Germline CDR1 reads SGHRS; CDR2 reads YFSETQ. The V gene lost 0 bases and the J gene lost 8 bases, with 14 bases spanning the gap. The CDR3 length is 15 residues. CDR3 sequence (DNA): TGCGCCAGCAGCTTGGCCGGGCAGGGGACCGAAAAACTGTTTTTT. It is translated as CASSLAGQGTEKLFF.

This chain links TRBV9 with TRBJ2-7; TRBD1 is a possible D gene (6 bases). Germline CDR1 reads SGDLS; CDR2 reads YYNGEE. The CDR3 loop spans 14 amino acids. The V gene lost 0 bases and the J gene lost 3 bases, with 10 bases spanning the gap. For the CDR3, the DNA is TGTGCCAGCAGCGTAGCCGGGACAAACTACGAGCAGTACTTC. Protein: CASSVAGTNYEQYF.

This chain links TRBV5-8 with TRBJ2-5, with D unresolved. There are 12 residues in the CDR3. V gave up 1 base and J gave up 6 bases, with 7 bases separating them. CDR1 and CDR2 (germline): SGHTS, YDEGEE. The chain's CDR3 is CASSLRVKTQYF. CDR3 coding DNA: TGTGCCAGCAGCTTGCGGGTTAAGACCCAGTACTTC.

This clone was detected once. The missing conserved phenylalanine or tryptophan at the end of this CDR3 makes a read error likely. The chain joins TRBV6-1 to TRBJ2-7; 15 nucleotides agree with TRBD2. The CDR3 is 15 residues long. Unmatched junction bases numbered 4, after V lost 2 bases and J lost 8 bases. Looked up from germline, CDR1 is MNHNS and CDR2 is SASEGT. CDR3 coding DNA: TGTGCCAGCAGTGAATGGGGGACTAGCGGGAGGAAGCAGTACCTC. Protein product: CASSEWGTSGRKQYL.

The chain has TRBV6-6 and TRBJ2-5; possibly TRBD1 or TRBD2 for D (9 bases each). V was clipped by 5 bases and J by 5 bases, with 33 bases between them. The germline CDR1 and CDR2 sequences are MNHNY and SVGAGI (reference sequence). There are 20 residues in the CDR3. DNA for the CDR3: TGTGCCAGCAGTCCTCCGGGACAGGGCTTTGCGGGGGGGCTAGCGGAGACCCAGTACTTC. Amino acids: CASSPPGQGFAGGLAETQYF.

The gene calls are TRBV7-4 and TRBJ1-1; maybe TRBD1 (5 bases). V lost 5 bases, J lost 5 bases, and 21 bases lay in between. The CDR3 is 16 residues long. CDR1 is SGHVT and CDR2 is SQSDAQ in the germline V gene. CDR3 bases: TGTGCCAGCAGCCCCCCTAGCGGGGGGTCCGGAACTGAAGCTTTCTTT. Its translation is CASSPPSGGSGTEAFF.

The J gene is TRBJ1-1, the V gene TRBV19; D might be TRBD1 (5 bases). The germline gives CDR1 LNHDA, CDR2 SQIVND (reference sequence). The germline V and J ends were trimmed by 5 bases and 9 bases, with 13 bases remaining between them. The CDR3 consists of 12 residues. CDR3 in amino acids: CASSFMGQQAFF. The CDR3, as DNA: TGTGCCAGTAGTTTTATGGGGCAGCAAGCTTTCTTT. Using reference TRBV19 and TRBJ1-1 for the parts outside the CDR3, the full variable domain is DGGITQSPKYLFRKEGQNVTLSCEQNLNHDAMYWYRQDPGQGLRLIYYSQIVNDFQKGDIAEGYSVSREKKESFPLTVTSAQKNPTAFYLCASSFMGQQAFFGQGTRLTVV.

The V gene is TRBV27, the J gene TRBJ1-2, with a tentative D call TRBD1 (5 bases). The CDR3 sequence is 16 residues long. With 4 bases removed from V and 7 bases from J, the gap between germline ends came to 22 bases. From germline, CDR1 is MNHEY and CDR2 SMNVEV (reference sequence). The CDR3 coding sequence is TGTGCCAGCAGTTGGCGGCCCACAGGCTTGGTTTTTGGCTACACCTTC. It encodes CASSWRPTGLVFGYTF.

CDR3 loop: CSASLRGNTIYF. The CDR3, as DNA: TGCAGTGCTAGTCTTCGGGGAAACACCATATATTTT. The V call is TRBV20-1, the J call TRBJ1-3, with D unresolved. This CDR3 has 12 amino acids. Per germline, CDR1 DFQATT and CDR2 SNEGSKA (reference sequence). V shed 3 bases and J shed 4 bases, with 7 bases lying between them.

The chain links TRBV24-1 to TRBJ2-1, with 8 bases that match TRBD2. Trimming took 4 bases from V and 0 from J; bases not matched to a gene: 7. The CDR3 loop spans 17 amino acids. Germline CDR1 reads KGHDR; CDR2 reads SFDVKD. The CDR3 protein is CATSDPKAGGSYNEQFF. In DNA, the CDR3 is TGTGCCACCAGTGACCCCAAGGCGGGGGGCTCCTACAATGAGCAGTTCTTC.

The chain employs TRBV11-2 and TRBJ1-2; the D is unclear. The V end was cut by 1 base, the J end by 7 bases, with 13 bases between. The V gene's germline CDR1 is SGHAT and CDR2 FQNNGV. The CDR3 loop spans 14 amino acids. The CDR3 is CASSLGGGRTGYTF. The CDR3 nucleotides are TGTGCCAGCAGCTTAGGGGGAGGGAGGACTGGCTACACCTTC.

CDR3 in DNA: TGCAGCGTTGTGGGCCCAACTAATGAAAAACTGTTTTTT. Amino acid sequence: CSVVGPTNEKLFF. This sequence joins TRBV29-1 and TRBJ1-4; D gene unclear. The V and J ends lost 4 bases and 0 bases respectively, with 6 bases between them. This CDR3 has 13 residues. Looked up from germline, CDR1 is SQVTM and CDR2 is ANQGSEA. The full variable domain, completed using reference TRBV29-1 and TRBJ1-4, is SAVISQKPSRDICQRGTSLTIQCQVDSQVTMMFWYRQQPGQSLTLIATANQGSEATYESGFVIDKFPISRPNLTFSTLTVSNMSPEDSSIYLCSVVGPTNEKLFFGSGTQLSVL.

The J gene is TRBJ1-6, the V gene TRBV18; D gene uncertain. CDR3 length equals 14 residues. Germline assignment: CDR1 KGHSH and CDR2 LQKENI. The V gene lost 6 bases and the J gene lost 5 bases, with 11 bases spanning the gap. Here the CDR3 DNA reads TGTGCCAGCTCGCCCGGGAGCGATAATTCACCCCTCCACTTT. This sequence encodes CASSPGSDNSPLHF.

The V call is TRBV10-2, the J call TRBJ1-6; no clear D gene. The germline V gene encodes CDR1 WSHSY and CDR2 SAAADI. V shed 4 bases and J shed 7 bases, with 8 bases lying between them. The CDR3 is 13 residues long. CDR3 coding DNA: TGCGCCAGCAGTGCGGGGTCCAATTCACCCCTCCACTTT. This codes for CASSAGSNSPLHF.